This T cell receptor (beta chain) is from a study of shared clonotypes between healthy human individuals. In regard to this clone: The antigen is undetermined.

The study, taken as a whole, reports: Memory subsets had estimated richness that was generally smaller than that of naive subsets.

Sequenced by immunoSEQ multiplex PCR; TCRdb stores in-frame clones only, minus some. The sample lists over a million clones, approximately 70% occurring once. The sample comprised memory CD4+ T cells sorted from blood. Documented subset: CD45RA-negative fraction. This sequence originates from a man younger than 35 in good health.

CDR3 DNA sequence: TGTGCCAGCAGCTTACTAGCGGGGGGGAGTGAGACCCAGTACTTC. The encoded protein is CASSLLAGGSETQYF. The chain recombines TRBV11-2 with TRBJ2-5; TRBD2 matches at 12 bases. This CDR3 has 15 residues. The germline V gene encodes CDR1 SGHAT and CDR2 FQNNGV. V lost 2 bases, J lost 5 bases, and 3 bases stayed unmatched.